The present T cell receptor (beta chain) was sequenced within a study of identical twins. This CDR3 comprises 14 residues. Germline V CDR1 and CDR2: SEHNR, FQNEAQ (reference sequence). The trim removed 5 bases at V and 5 bases at J, leaving 8 bases unmatched. Using its own MiXCR run on the 5' RACE reads, TCRdb lists one record per CDR3 protein. The sample consists of hundreds of thousands of distinct CDR3 sequences, 8% to 9% of them appearing once. The same specimen was also included in a second study, on yellow fever vaccine responses in identical twins.

The chain combines TRBV7-9 with TRBJ2-5, with 7 bases aligning to TRBD1. The clonotype was recovered from a woman younger than 35 in good health. The sequenced sample consisted of PBMCs. The DNA for the CDR3 is TGTGCCAGCAGCCCACCGGAGGACAGGGAGACCCAGTACTTC. Translating gives CASSPPEDRETQYF.